This entry lists 30 T cell receptor beta chains sequenced from one sample in a study of T cell changes during pregnancy in multiple sclerosis (dated by TCRdb to about 2019). Receptors were amplified or captured by the immunoSEQ multiplex PCR assay. As stored in TCRdb, this immuneACCESS dataset retains in-frame rearrangements with V and J assigned. A fraction of the clones does not appear; measured against another copy, unresolved V genes explain less than half of the discrepancy, and the remainder lacks a known reason. The sample profile shows fewer than 50,000 clones; 90% to 95% of them were found once. The ten largest clones add up to roughly 7.4% of the sample. The sample in question was CD8+ T cells from peripheral blood mononuclear cells, obtained in the third trimester of pregnancy. Source of these receptors: a female donor with multiple sclerosis, enrolled in a pregnancy study.

The chain recombines TRBV28 with TRBJ2-7; D is ambiguous. V lost 5 bases and J 3 bases, leaving 5 bases between the germline ends. The V gene's germline CDR1 is MDHEN and CDR2 SYDVKM. The CDR3 runs to 11 residues. The DNA of the CDR3 is TGTGCCAGCAGTCCCTACTACGAGCAGTACTTC. Protein: CASSPYYEQYF.

The chain joins TRBV13 to TRBJ2-7; 14 bases are shared with TRBD2. Germline V gene data show CDR1 as PRHDT and CDR2 as FYEKMQ (reference sequence). The J segment lost 4 bases and the V segment lost 5 bases, leaving 10 bases of the junction unmatched. CDR3 length: 17 amino acids. The CDR3 loop is CASSGGTSGRFRYEQYF. The CDR3 region has the DNA TGTGCCAGCAGCGGAGGGACTAGCGGGAGATTTAGATACGAGCAGTACTTC.

The chain is built from TRBV4-1 and TRBJ1-3; weak D call: TRBD1 (5 bases). Trimming pared 0 bases from V and 1 base from J, leaving 10 bases between. The CDR3 runs 16 residues. CDR1 and CDR2 (germline): MGHRA, YSYEKL. The CDR3 DNA reads TGCGCCAGCAGCCAAGAGGGGGGAGGGTCTGGAAACACCATATATTTT. It encodes CASSQEGGGSGNTIYF.

Worth noting for this clone: Distinct nucleotide sequences in the sample also encode this CDR3. The V and J genes are TRBV19 and TRBJ1-1; no reliable D call. The V and J ends lost 1 base and 4 bases respectively, with 4 bases between them. The CDR3 loop spans 12 amino acids. CDR1 and CDR2 (germline): LNHDA, SQIVND (reference sequence). For the CDR3, the DNA is TGTGCCAGTAGTATAGGGGCCACTGAAGCTTTCTTT. Translating gives CASSIGATEAFF. Supplemented by reference TRBV19 and TRBJ1-1, the full variable domain reads DGGITQSPKYLFRKEGQNVTLSCEQNLNHDAMYWYRQDPGQGLRLIYYSQIVNDFQKGDIAEGYSVSREKKESFPLTVTSAQKNPTAFYLCASSIGATEAFFGQGTRLTVV.

The chain combines TRBV28 with TRBJ2-3; 8 positions match TRBD1. This CDR3 comprises 15 residues. Germline CDR1 MDHEN, CDR2 SYDVKM. V was pared by 6 bases and J by 0 bases, with 5 bases of the junction left unmatched. CDR3 region: CASSQTGASTDTQYF. The CDR3 region has the DNA TGTGCCAGCAGCCAGACAGGGGCGAGCACAGATACGCAGTATTTT.

V and J are TRBV28 and TRBJ2-5, with 7 bases identical to TRBD1. The CDR3 covers 15 residues. Germline V CDR1 and CDR2: MDHEN, SYDVKM. V gave up 2 bases and J gave up 2 bases; unmatched junction bases: 5. The CDR3 coding sequence is TGTGCCAGCAGTTTAGGGACAGAGCCTCAAGAGACCCAGTACTTC. Translated, it gives CASSLGTEPQETQYF.

The rearrangement uses TRBV15 and TRBJ2-7; 7 bases align to TRBD1. Germline values: CDR1 LNHNV, CDR2 YYDKDF (reference sequence). Germline trimming cut 7 bases from V and 2 bases from J; bases unmatched to any gene: 5. The CDR3 runs 13 residues. The CDR3 DNA is TGTGCCACCACTCCGGACAGGCCCTACGAGCAGTACTTC. Translated: CATTPDRPYEQYF.

The chain joins TRBV7-9 to TRBJ2-7; TRBD1 aligns across 9 bases. V shed 5 bases and J 3 bases; nucleotides not matched to a gene: 11. CDR3 length: 16 amino acids. CDR1 and CDR2 (germline): SEHNR, FQNEAQ (reference sequence). The CDR3 DNA is TGTGCCAGCAGCCACCCGCCTGGGACAGGGAGCTACGAGCAGTACTTC. Translation: CASSHPPGTGSYEQYF. Combining the CDR3 with reference TRBV7-9 and TRBJ2-7 gives the whole variable domain DTGVSQNPRHKITKRGQNVTFRCDPISEHNRLYWYRQTLGQGPEFLTYFQNEAQLEKSRLLSDRFSAERPKGSFSTLEIQRTEQGDSAMYLCASSHPPGTGSYEQYFGPGTRLTVT.

This clone was counted only a few times. The J gene is TRBJ2-5, the V gene TRBV19; TRBD2 matches 7 bases. This CDR3 spans 13 amino acids. The V gene's germline CDR1 is LNHDA and CDR2 SQIVND (reference sequence). The ends lost 3 bases at V and 4 bases at J; junction bases unmatched: 2. The CDR3 spells CASSMASGETQYF. DNA for the CDR3: TGTGCCAGTAGTATGGCTAGCGGAGAGACCCAGTACTTC.

V is TRBV28 and J is TRBJ1-2; 8 nucleotides align to TRBD1. J was trimmed by 4 bases and V by 1 base; bases with no gene match: 8. The germline CDR1 and CDR2 sequences are MDHEN and SYDVKM. This CDR3 has 16 residues. Here the CDR3 reads CASSLFGQGESYGYTF. The CDR3 region has the DNA TGTGCCAGCAGTTTATTTGGACAGGGAGAAAGCTATGGCTACACCTTC.

This rearrangement joins TRBV2 to TRBJ2-7, with D unresolved. With 7 bases removed from V and 0 bases from J, the gap between germline ends came to 7 bases. Germline CDR1 SNHLY, CDR2 FYNNEI. The CDR3 totals 12 residues. In nucleotides, the CDR3 is TGTGCCAGCAACGGTGACTCCTACGAGCAGTACTTC. Protein product: CASNGDSYEQYF.

V and J are TRBV6-6 and TRBJ2-7; D is possibly TRBD2 (6 bases). CDR1 MNHNY and CDR2 SVGAGI come from the germline V gene (reference sequence). Trimming left V 0 bases short and J 3 bases short, with 12 bases between. This CDR3 has 15 residues. The CDR3 region has the DNA TGTGCCAGCAGTTACTCGATACGGGGGAACTACGAGCAGTACTTC. Encoded protein: CASSYSIRGNYEQYF.

This CDR3 is CASPPGNQPQHF. The CDR3 DNA reads as TGTGCCAGCCCCCCAGGGAATCAGCCCCAGCATTTT. The chain uses TRBV11-3 and TRBJ1-5, with D maybe TRBD1 (5 bases). Trimming removed 8 bases from V and 4 bases from J, with 9 bases in between. Per the germline V gene, CDR1 is SGHNT and CDR2 is YENEEA. The CDR3 contains 12 residues.

This clone is a singleton in its sample. In DNA, the CDR3 is TGTGCCAGCAGCTCCCCTGAAGGATGGACTAGCGGCCCCTACAATGAGCAGTTCTTC. It codes for CASSSPEGWTSGPYNEQFF. This chain connects TRBV7-9 to TRBJ2-1; TRBD2 matches at 10 bases. Germline trimming cut 4 bases from V and 2 bases from J; bases unmatched to any gene: 14. Germline loops: CDR1 SEHNR, CDR2 FQNEAQ (reference sequence). CDR3 length: 19 residues.

The V call is TRBV4-3, the J call TRBJ1-2; 9 bases map to TRBD1. Germline loops: CDR1 LGHNA, CDR2 YSLEER. This CDR3 comprises 15 residues. Trimming took 1 base from V and 4 from J; bases not matched to a gene: 4. The CDR3 is CASSQARDRAYGYTF. The CDR3 DNA follows: TGCGCCAGCAGCCAAGCCCGGGACAGGGCCTATGGCTACACCTTC.

J is TRBJ2-2 and V is TRBV6-4; 7 bases fit TRBD2. J was trimmed by 4 bases and V by 2 bases; bases with no gene match: 4. CDR1 is MRHNA, CDR2 SNTAGT, per germline. The CDR3 has 15 amino acids. This CDR3 is CASSDRGGSTGELFF. The CDR3 region has the DNA TGTGCCAGCAGTGACAGGGGCGGGAGCACCGGGGAGCTGTTTTTT.

CDR3 loop: CASSPGSVEYNEQFF. Here the CDR3 DNA reads TGTGCCAGCAGTCCAGGGTCAGTGGAGTACAATGAGCAGTTCTTC. The chain combines TRBV27 with TRBJ2-1; a weak D match, TRBD1 (5 bases). Germline V gene lookup returns CDR1 MNHEY and CDR2 SMNVEV (reference sequence). The V gene lost 5 bases and the J gene lost 4 bases, with 15 bases spanning the gap. CDR3 length: 15 residues.

The V and J genes are TRBV2 and TRBJ1-5, with D possibly TRBD1 on 5 matching bases. Trimming shortened V by 6 bases and J by 7 bases, and 19 bases separated the two germline ends. Germline CDR1 SNHLY, CDR2 FYNNEI. The CDR3 spans 15 residues. The CDR3 loop reads CASSPDRAGRQPQHF. The CDR3 DNA reads TGTGCCAGCAGCCCCGACAGAGCGGGACGGCAGCCCCAGCATTTT.

The V gene is TRBV6-5, the J gene TRBJ2-3; 7 bases are a match to TRBD1. V shed 2 bases and J 0 bases; nucleotides not matched to a gene: 2. The CDR3 runs 15 residues. The V gene's germline CDR1 is MNHEY and CDR2 SVGAGI. CDR3 DNA: TGTGCCAGCAGTTACGGGGACAGCAGCACAGATACGCAGTATTTT. Its translation: CASSYGDSSTDTQYF.

This chain joins TRBV6-4 and TRBJ2-1; 10 bases match TRBD2. CDR1 MRHNA and CDR2 SNTAGT come from the germline V gene. The J segment lost 6 bases and the V segment lost 3 bases, leaving 5 bases of the junction unmatched. The CDR3 covers 15 residues. The CDR3, as DNA: TGTGCCAGCAGTGAAGCTAGCGGGAGTTCCAATGAGCAGTTCTTC. Its translation is CASSEASGSSNEQFF.

On this clone: Germline and junction disagree at one end, which may indicate a read error. This sequence joins TRBV18 and TRBJ2-3, with D unresolved. The CDR3 contains 12 residues. Germline CDR1 reads KGHSH; CDR2 reads LQKENI. In DNA, the CDR3 is TGTGCCAGCTCACCACTCACATATACGCAGTATTTT. It translates to CASSPLTYTQYF.

The CDR3 DNA is TGTGCCAGCAGCTGGGGGACTAGCGGCTACACCGGGGAGCTGTTTTTT. This gives the protein CASSWGTSGYTGELFF. The chain employs TRBV5-5 and TRBJ2-2; 11 nucleotides match TRBD2. Germline CDR1 SGHKS, CDR2 YYEKEE (reference sequence). The V segment lost 3 bases and the J segment 3 bases; nucleotides outside the gene matches: 4. The CDR3 consists of 16 residues.

CDR3 region: CASSLYYNEQFF. DNA for the CDR3: TGTGCCAGCAGCTTGTACTACAATGAGCAGTTCTTC. V and J are TRBV7-6 and TRBJ2-1; no clear D. V was pared by 3 bases and J by 3 bases, with 3 bases between. In germline, CDR1 is SGHVS, CDR2 FNYEAQ. CDR3 length: 12 residues. Drawing the rest from reference TRBV7-6 and TRBJ2-1, the complete variable domain is GAGVSQSPRYKVTKRGQDVALRCDPISGHVSLYWYRQALGQGPEFLTYFNYEAQQDKSGLPNDRFSAERPEGSISTLTIQRTEQRDSAMYRCASSLYYNEQFFGPGTRLTVL.

The chain is built from TRBV19 and TRBJ2-7; 8 bases fit TRBD2. The germline gives CDR1 LNHDA, CDR2 SQIVND (reference sequence). Germline trimming cut 7 bases from V and 1 base from J; bases unmatched to any gene: 6. This CDR3 spans 14 amino acids. The CDR3 here is CASKVSGVSYEQYF. In DNA, the CDR3 is TGTGCCAGTAAGGTTAGCGGGGTTTCCTACGAGCAGTACTTC. The full variable domain, its missing parts supplied by reference TRBV19 and TRBJ2-7, is DGGITQSPKYLFRKEGQNVTLSCEQNLNHDAMYWYRQDPGQGLRLIYYSQIVNDFQKGDIAEGYSVSREKKESFPLTVTSAQKNPTAFYLCASKVSGVSYEQYFGPGTRLTVT.

V gene TRBV7-6 combines with J gene TRBJ2-1; 7 bases match TRBD1. The trim removed 3 bases at V and 8 bases at J, leaving 4 bases unmatched. CDR3 length equals 13 residues. Germline V gives CDR1 SGHVS, CDR2 FNYEAQ. CDR3 sequence reads: CASSLTGSYEQFF. The CDR3 bases are TGTGCCAGCAGCTTGACAGGGAGCTATGAGCAGTTCTTC.

CDR3 sequence (DNA): TGTGCCAGCAGCGCTAACGGCGAGCAGTACTTC. Translated, it gives CASSANGEQYF. The genes are TRBV5-8 and TRBJ2-7; D gene unclear. The germline gives CDR1 SGHTS, CDR2 YDEGEE. CDR3 length: 11 amino acids. With 4 bases removed from V and 6 bases from J, the gap between germline ends came to 8 bases.

This chain uses TRBV27 with TRBJ2-3, with D perhaps matching TRBD2 (5 bases). Trimming pared 8 bases from V and 5 bases from J, leaving 8 bases between. This CDR3 contains 11 residues. The germline CDR1 and CDR2 sequences are MNHEY and SMNVEV (reference sequence). CDR3 region: CASGGGDTQYF. The CDR3 DNA is TGTGCCAGCGGTGGAGGAGATACGCAGTATTTT.

This clone was recorded only once. J is TRBJ2-7 and V is TRBV7-9; possibly TRBD2 for D (5 bases). Deletions cut 6 bases from V and 2 bases from J, with 11 bases between. There are 13 residues in the CDR3. Germline V gene sequence: CDR1 SEHNR, CDR2 FQNEAQ (reference sequence). The chain's CDR3 is CASSSGFTYEQYF. The CDR3 nucleotides read TGTGCCAGCAGTTCGGGGTTCACCTACGAGCAGTACTTC.

The rearrangement joins TRBV28 to TRBJ1-3; TRBD1 is a possible D gene (6 bases). Trimming took 9 bases from V and 0 from J, leaving 18 bases between them. The CDR3 has 16 amino acids. Germline V gives CDR1 MDHEN, CDR2 SYDVKM. Written as DNA, the CDR3 is TGTGCCAGTCACGAAGGGGGGGGTGCCTCTGGAAACACCATATATTTT. This encodes CASHEGGGASGNTIYF.

The rearrangement uses TRBV5-4 and TRBJ2-1, with 9 bases fitting TRBD1. CDR1 and CDR2 from the germline V gene are SGHNT and YYREEE (reference sequence). V dropped 2 bases and J dropped 6; count of bases not matched to a gene: 6. The CDR3 is 15 amino acids. CDR3 in amino acids: CASSFGTGPANEQFF. The CDR3 nucleotides read TGTGCCAGCAGCTTCGGGACAGGGCCTGCCAATGAGCAGTTCTTC.